The source of this T cell receptor beta chain is a study of blood T cell repertoires in COVID-19. This clone was observed a single time. How the authors handled the data: Amplification of reference gene primers provided the estimated nucleated cell counts. TCRdb's table, derived via immunoSEQ multiplex PCR, lists solely in-frame clones and lacks some. The V and J calls and clone size were taken over from that table, and D and trimming were inferred from the DNA. The sample holds hundreds of thousands of clones, approximately 90% seen once. The CDR3 covers 14 residues. CDR1 MDHEN and CDR2 SYDVKM come from the germline V gene. Trimming took 4 bases from V and 8 from J; bases not matched to a gene: 5.

This chain uses TRBV28 with TRBJ1-2; 12 bases are shared with TRBD1. Sample: PBMCs or T cells enriched from blood (not recorded which). The TCR originated in a man aged 40-49 years who had recovered from COVID-19. The DNA for the CDR3 is TGTGCCAGCAGTTCGGGACAGGGGGCGCTGGGCTACACCTTC. This codes for CASSSGQGALGYTF.